This TCR beta chain was found in a study of beta chain features in type 1 diabetes. cDNA synthesis used the whole RNA isolate, giving expressed TCRB sequences. Here immunoSEQ multiplex PCR was the method, and the copy in TCRdb shows in-frame clones only, minus some. The sample includes roughly 240,000 clones, about 14% of them seen just once. Points on this clone: The antigen remains unidentified.

Germline lookup yields CDR1 SNHLY and CDR2 FYNNEI. Trimming took off 4 bases at V and 4 bases at J, with 14 bases between the two ends. This CDR3 region has 15 residues. Study-wide results and limits: Researchers cautioned that cDNA sequencing could over-represent cells with high TCR expression.

This clonotype originated in a woman aged 40 to 55 in good health. Sequencing used naive CD4+ T cells from blood. This rearrangement joins TRBV2 to TRBJ1-5, with a tentative D call TRBD1 (6 bases). The CDR3 sequence is CASSVRGGTNQPQHF. The CDR3 DNA follows: TGTGCCAGCAGTGTGAGGGGGGGGACGAATCAGCCCCAGCATTTT.